The 32 T cell receptor beta chains below all came from one sample that was sequenced in a study of blood T cell repertoires in COVID-19. Method: immunoSEQ multiplex PCR; TCRdb's copy keeps in-frame clones and lacks some. Here the sample spans some 74,000 clones, less than 90% being singletons. Sample: peripheral blood. These receptors all come from an elderly woman with acute or convalescent COVID-19.

Only a few counts were recorded for this clone. This chain joins TRBV18 and TRBJ2-1; 8 bases agree with TRBD2. Germline trimming cut 6 bases from V and 6 bases from J; bases unmatched to any gene: 13. Germline V gives CDR1 KGHSH, CDR2 LQKENI. The CDR3 totals 16 residues. Here the CDR3 reads CASSPGGAGVLNEQFF. CDR3 bases: TGTGCCAGCTCTCCCGGAGGAGCGGGAGTTCTCAATGAGCAGTTCTTC.

The chain links TRBV29-1 to TRBJ1-2; TRBD1 matches at 12 bases. Germline CDR1 SQVTM, CDR2 ANQGSEA. V shed 1 base and J 7 bases; nucleotides not matched to a gene: 4. The CDR3 runs 14 residues. CDR3 nucleotides: TGCAGCGTTGAAGTTGGGACAGGGGGCGTTGGCTACACCTTC. This gives the protein CSVEVGTGGVGYTF.

This chain links TRBV3-1 (or the pseudogene TRBV3-2) with TRBJ1-1, with 10 bases lining up with TRBD1. The CDR3 extends over 13 amino acids. V gave up 4 bases and J gave up 6 bases; unmatched junction bases: 2. Germline CDR1 reads LGHDT; CDR2 reads YNNKEL (reference sequence). CDR3 sequence: CASSPGTGAEAFF. The DNA of the CDR3 is TGTGCCAGCAGCCCAGGGACAGGGGCTGAAGCTTTCTTT.

The chain recombines TRBV4-1 with TRBJ1-1, with D perhaps TRBD1 (6 bases). Germline values: CDR1 MGHRA, CDR2 YSYEKL. V shed 4 bases and J shed 1 base, with 16 bases lying between them. The CDR3 runs to 16 residues. In nucleotides, the CDR3 is TGCGCCAGCAGCCCCATGGGGTCAGGGGCGAACACTGAAGCTTTCTTT. Its protein is CASSPMGSGANTEAFF.

The gene calls are TRBV19 and TRBJ2-3, with no clear D. V gave up 0 bases and J gave up 6 bases, with 4 bases separating them. Germline V lookup: CDR1 LNHDA, CDR2 SQIVND (reference sequence). The CDR3 consists of 12 residues. CDR3 loop: CASSIEQDTQYF. CDR3 nucleotide sequence: TGTGCCAGTAGTATAGAACAGGATACGCAGTATTTT.

The genes are TRBV5-6 and TRBJ2-5; TRBD1 aligns across 8 bases. The CDR3 is made up of 15 amino acids. V dropped 3 bases and J dropped 3; count of bases not matched to a gene: 7. The germline gives CDR1 SGHDT, CDR2 YYEEEE. The CDR3 reads CASSYSQGAEETQYF. The CDR3 DNA follows: TGTGCCAGCAGCTACAGCCAGGGGGCGGAAGAGACCCAGTACTTC.

A note on this clone: At one of its ends the junction is not consistent with the germline gene, which may arise from a read error. The V gene is TRBV4-1, the J gene TRBJ2-4; no clear D. CDR1 is MGHRA and CDR2 is YSYEKL in the germline V gene. CDR3 length equals 9 residues. CDR3 coding DNA: TGCGCCACCACGAACCCCCAGAACTTC. Encoded protein: CATTNPQNF.

This sequence joins TRBV30 and TRBJ2-4, with 9 bases lining up with TRBD1. CDR1 and CDR2 from the germline V gene are GTSNPN and SVGIG (reference sequence). The CDR3 length is 16 residues. V lost 0 bases to trimming and J lost 0 bases; unmatched junction nucleotides: 3. CDR3 in amino acids: CAWSVGQGLAKNIQYF. The CDR3 DNA is TGTGCCTGGAGTGTAGGACAGGGGCTAGCCAAAAACATTCAGTACTTC. The whole variable domain, filled in from reference TRBV30 and TRBJ2-4, reads SQTIHQWPATLVQPVGSPLSLECTVEGTSNPNLYWYRQAAGRGLQLLFYSVGIGQISSEVPQNLSASRPQDRQFILSSKKLLLSDSGFYLCAWSVGQGLAKNIQYFGAGTRLSVL.

The rearrangement joins TRBV11-3 to TRBJ2-6; TRBD1 agrees at 8 bases. CDR1 is SGHNT, CDR2 YENEEA, per germline. Trimming at V came to 4 bases and at J to 2 bases, leaving 4 bases not matched to a gene. The CDR3 spans 16 residues. The CDR3 DNA sequence: TGTGCCAGCAGCTCTAAACAGGGGGCTGGGGCCAACGTCCTGACTTTC. Encoded protein: CASSSKQGAGANVLTF.

The J gene is TRBJ2-1, the V gene TRBV4-2; 7 nucleotides line up with TRBD2. CDR1 and CDR2 (germline): LGHNA, YNFKEQ. With V trimmed by 1 base and J by 2 bases, 11 bases remained unmatched. The CDR3 covers 18 residues. The CDR3 DNA reads as TGTGCCAGCAGCCAAGCGGCTAGCGGCTCTGCTGCCTACAATGAGCAGTTCTTC. It yields the protein CASSQAASGSAAYNEQFF.

This clone was picked up one time. The J gene is TRBJ2-3, the V gene TRBV28; D remains unclear. This CDR3 is built from 15 residues. V lost 5 bases and J 0 bases, leaving 12 bases between the germline ends. Germline V gene data show CDR1 as MDHEN and CDR2 as SYDVKM. The CDR3 DNA is TGTGCCAGCAGTCACTACGGGTCAAGCACAGATACGCAGTATTTT. It is translated as CASSHYGSSTDTQYF.

The chain links TRBV27 to TRBJ2-2, with 7 positions matching TRBD1. V gave up 7 bases and J gave up 0 bases; unmatched junction bases: 11. Germline CDR1 and CDR2: MNHEY and SMNVEV (reference sequence). CDR3 length: 17 amino acids. The CDR3 region has the DNA TGTGCCAGCACCCGGGGACAGCTTTTATCGAACACCGGGGAGCTGTTTTTT. The encoded protein is CASTRGQLLSNTGELFF.

The chain carries TRBV24-1 and TRBJ2-1; 8 positions agree with TRBD1. The CDR3 length is 15 residues. With 5 bases clipped from V and 5 bases from J, the junction kept 7 bases outside the gene matches. Germline values: CDR1 KGHDR, CDR2 SFDVKD. Here the CDR3 DNA reads TGTGCCACCAGTGCGGGCGGGACAGGAGACAATGAGCAGTTCTTC. This encodes CATSAGGTGDNEQFF.

The chain carries TRBV6-4 and TRBJ2-3; 10 positions agree with TRBD2. CDR1 is MRHNA, CDR2 SNTAGT, per germline. V shed 0 bases, J shed 11 bases, and the junction held 11 bases outside the gene matches. The CDR3 has 16 residues. In DNA, the CDR3 is TGTGCCAGCAGTGACTCCCTAGCGGGGGAACCCTTTAAGCAGTATTTT. Its protein product is CASSDSLAGEPFKQYF.

The CDR3 spells CASSPLRDSRNSPLHF. Here the CDR3 DNA reads TGTGCCAGTAGTCCCCTCCGGGACAGCAGGAATTCACCCCTCCACTTT. The J gene is TRBJ1-6, the V gene TRBV19; the match to TRBD1 covers 7 bases. Trimming removed 5 bases from V and 7 bases from J; junction bases left unmatched: 11. The CDR3 has 16 residues. The germline V gene has CDR1 LNHDA and CDR2 SQIVND (reference sequence).

This chain uses TRBV12-3 or TRBV12-4 with TRBJ2-7; tentative D call: TRBD1 (6 bases). There are 13 residues in the CDR3. Trimming stripped 6 bases from V and 6 bases from J, with 15 bases between. The CDR3 DNA reads TGTGCCAGCAGCCAGGGACATTTTCTCGAGCAGTACTTC. Its translation: CASSQGHFLEQYF.

The CDR3 sequence is CASSLEGRREKLFF. CDR3 nucleotides: TGCGCCAGCAGCTTGGAAGGGAGGAGGGAAAAACTGTTTTTT. The chain carries TRBV5-1 and TRBJ1-4; D gene uncertain. CDR1 and CDR2 (germline): SGHRS, YFSETQ. The V and J ends lost 0 bases and 8 bases respectively, with 11 bases between them. This CDR3 has 14 amino acids.

The genes are TRBV5-1 and TRBJ2-7, with a tentative D call TRBD1 (6 bases). Deletions cut 6 bases from V and 5 bases from J, with 18 bases between. The germline V gene has CDR1 SGHRS and CDR2 YFSETQ. The CDR3 consists of 14 residues. Written as DNA, the CDR3 is TGCGCCAGCACCGGCAGGGGATTATCTGACGAGCAGTACTTC. Translating gives CASTGRGLSDEQYF.

This chain connects TRBV4-2 to TRBJ2-7; 7 nucleotides agree with TRBD2. V trimming: 0 bases; J trimming: 1 base; junction bases outside the gene matches: 6. This CDR3 spans 16 amino acids. The germline V gene encodes CDR1 LGHNA and CDR2 YNFKEQ. CDR3 DNA sequence: TGTGCCAGCAGCCAAGACAAGATGGGAGGGTCCTACGAGCAGTACTTC. The encoded protein is CASSQDKMGGSYEQYF.

This rearrangement joins TRBV6-1 to TRBJ1-2, with 7 nucleotides matching TRBD1. This CDR3 is 14 amino acids long. The germline V gene has CDR1 MNHNS and CDR2 SASEGT. The V segment lost 2 bases and the J segment 4 bases; nucleotides outside the gene matches: 4. This chain's CDR3 is CASSESGQVYGYTF. The CDR3 nucleotides read TGTGCCAGCAGTGAAAGCGGACAGGTCTATGGCTACACCTTC.

The genes are TRBV14 and TRBJ1-1; D is ambiguous. V lost 6 bases, J lost 4 bases, and 12 bases lay in between. The V gene's germline CDR1 is SGHDN and CDR2 FVKESK. CDR3 length: 13 residues. The chain's CDR3 is CASRREGSTEAFF. DNA for the CDR3: TGTGCCAGCAGAAGGGAGGGAAGCACTGAAGCTTTCTTT.

The rearrangement joins TRBV7-2 to TRBJ2-3; D remains unclear. The CDR3 sequence is 15 residues long. V lost 2 bases, J lost 0 bases, and 9 bases lay in between. Germline V gene data show CDR1 as SGHTA and CDR2 as FQGNSA. Written as DNA, the CDR3 is TGTGCCAGCAGCTTATTGCGCGGTAGCACAGATACGCAGTATTTT. It translates to CASSLLRGSTDTQYF.

The rearrangement links TRBV6-5 to TRBJ1-1, with D perhaps matching TRBD1 (6 bases). CDR1 and CDR2 (germline): MNHEY, SVGAGI. Trimming left V 6 bases short and J 2 bases short, with 13 bases between. The CDR3 is 14 residues long. The CDR3 DNA reads TGTGCCAGCAGACGGAGGGGGGGTAACACTGAAGCTTTCTTT. Translated, it gives CASRRRGGNTEAFF.

This clone was counted a single time. The chain uses TRBV12-3 or TRBV12-4 and TRBJ2-5; D is ambiguous. The CDR3 has 13 amino acids. Trimming pared 2 bases from V and 2 bases from J, leaving 6 bases between. CDR3 nucleotide sequence: TGTGCCAGCAGTTTATCAGGACAAGAGACCCAGTACTTC. It is translated as CASSLSGQETQYF.

The CDR3, as DNA: TGTGCCAGCTCACCCTACCTGGAGACTGGAAACACCATATATTTT. Residues: CASSPYLETGNTIYF. This chain joins TRBV18 and TRBJ1-3; no clear D gene. V lost 3 bases and J lost 2, with 11 bases in between. This CDR3 has 15 amino acids. The V gene's germline CDR1 is KGHSH and CDR2 LQKENI.

This clone turned up a few times. The chain combines TRBV7-3 with TRBJ2-1; TRBD1 matches at 7 bases. The CDR3 runs 13 residues. J was trimmed by 9 bases and V by 3 bases; bases with no gene match: 5. The germline V gene encodes CDR1 SGHTA and CDR2 FQGTGA. CDR3 protein: CASSLRRDSEQFF. In nucleotides, the CDR3 is TGTGCCAGCAGCTTGCGCCGGGACAGTGAGCAGTTCTTC.

This clone was observed a few times. The CDR3 is CASSHMGDRELEAFF. The CDR3 DNA sequence: TGTGCCAGCAGCCATATGGGTGACAGGGAGTTGGAAGCTTTCTTT. The rearrangement uses TRBV27 and TRBJ1-1, with 7 bases matching TRBD1. This CDR3 has 15 amino acids. The J segment lost 8 bases and the V segment lost 6 bases, leaving 15 bases of the junction unmatched. Germline V gene data show CDR1 as MNHEY and CDR2 as SMNVEV (reference sequence).

The rearrangement joins TRBV29-1 to TRBJ2-5, with 11 positions matching TRBD1. Germline loops: CDR1 SQVTM, CDR2 ANQGSEA. J lost 7 bases, V lost 6 bases, and 10 bases had no gene match. The CDR3 has 14 residues. The CDR3 loop is CSVPGQGVEGTQYF. The CDR3 region has the DNA TGCAGCGTGCCGGGACAGGGGGTCGAGGGGACCCAGTACTTC.

The chain couples TRBV10-3 to TRBJ1-2; D may be TRBD1 (6 bases). The CDR3 consists of 14 residues. The V end lost 3 bases, the J end lost 4 bases, and 12 bases lay between the germline ends. Per the germline V gene, CDR1 is ENHRY and CDR2 is SYGVKD. Here the CDR3 reads CAISDGGPFYGYTF. The CDR3 DNA reads TGTGCCATCAGTGACGGGGGGCCCTTCTATGGCTACACCTTC.

The count of this clone is one. The rearrangement uses TRBV5-5 and TRBJ1-1; TRBD1 might be the D (6 bases). Germline V gives CDR1 SGHKS, CDR2 YYEKEE (reference sequence). V lost 4 bases to trimming and J lost 4 bases, with 14 bases between them. The CDR3 has 14 residues. The CDR3 DNA reads as TGTGCCAGCAGCAGTACAGGGATCGGCACTGAAGCTTTCTTT. This codes for CASSSTGIGTEAFF.

The chain recombines TRBV5-5 with TRBJ1-1; maybe TRBD1 (5 bases). This CDR3 spans 14 amino acids. V lost 0 bases and J lost 5, with 11 bases in between. Germline V gene data show CDR1 as SGHKS and CDR2 as YYEKEE (reference sequence). DNA for the CDR3: TGTGCCAGCAGCTTGGAAGAGGGGAGGACTGAAGCTTTCTTT. This gives the protein CASSLEEGRTEAFF.

This sequence joins TRBV6-1 and TRBJ2-1, with 12 bases lining up with TRBD2. The CDR3 runs 17 residues. Germline CDR1 is MNHNS and CDR2 is SASEGT. V lost 4 bases, J lost 4 bases, and 8 bases stayed unmatched. CDR3 sequence reads: CASSGASGRAGYNEQFF. CDR3 DNA: TGTGCCAGCAGTGGGGCTAGCGGGAGGGCGGGATACAATGAGCAGTTCTTC.